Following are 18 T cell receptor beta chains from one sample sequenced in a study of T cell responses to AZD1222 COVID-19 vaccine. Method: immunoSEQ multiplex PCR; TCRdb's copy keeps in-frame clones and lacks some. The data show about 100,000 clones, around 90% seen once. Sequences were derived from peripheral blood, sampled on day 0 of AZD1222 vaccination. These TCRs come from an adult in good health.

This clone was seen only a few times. The DNA of the CDR3 is TGTGCCATCAGTGGTGTATATTCCTACGAGCAGTACTTC. The encoded protein is CAISGVYSYEQYF. The chain links TRBV10-3 to TRBJ2-7; unclear D gene. CDR3 length equals 13 residues. Germline V gives CDR1 ENHRY, CDR2 SYGVKD. Trimming left V 4 bases short and J 1 base short, with 8 bases between.

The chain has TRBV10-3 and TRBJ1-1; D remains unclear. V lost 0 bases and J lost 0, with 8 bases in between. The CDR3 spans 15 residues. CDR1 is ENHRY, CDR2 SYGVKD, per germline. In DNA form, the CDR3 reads TGTGCCATCAGTGAGTCGCAGGCTCTGAACACTGAAGCTTTCTTT. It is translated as CAISESQALNTEAFF.

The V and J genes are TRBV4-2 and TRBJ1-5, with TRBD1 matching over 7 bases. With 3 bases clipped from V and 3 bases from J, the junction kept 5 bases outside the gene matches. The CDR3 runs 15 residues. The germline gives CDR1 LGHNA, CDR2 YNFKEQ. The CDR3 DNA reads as TGTGCCAGCAGCCACGGCAGGGGGGACAATCAGCCCCAGCATTTT. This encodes CASSHGRGDNQPQHF.

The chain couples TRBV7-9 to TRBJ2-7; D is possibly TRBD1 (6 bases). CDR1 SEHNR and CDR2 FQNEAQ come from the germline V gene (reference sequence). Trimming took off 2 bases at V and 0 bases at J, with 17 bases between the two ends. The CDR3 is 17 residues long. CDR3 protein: CASSLPPDRRTSYEQYF. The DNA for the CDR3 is TGTGCCAGCAGCTTACCTCCCGACAGGCGAACCTCCTACGAGCAGTACTTC.

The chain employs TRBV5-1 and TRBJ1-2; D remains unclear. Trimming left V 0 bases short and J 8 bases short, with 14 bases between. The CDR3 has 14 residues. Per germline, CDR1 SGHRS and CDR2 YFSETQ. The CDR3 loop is CASSLDGSPAGYTF. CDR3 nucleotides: TGCGCCAGCAGCTTGGATGGCTCACCGGCCGGCTACACCTTC.

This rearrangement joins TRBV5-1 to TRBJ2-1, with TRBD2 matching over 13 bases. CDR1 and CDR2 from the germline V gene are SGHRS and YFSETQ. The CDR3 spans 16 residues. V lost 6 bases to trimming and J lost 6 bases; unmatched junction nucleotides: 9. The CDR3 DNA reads TGCGCCAGCAACAACCCCGGGACTAGCGGGGCCAATGAGCAGTTCTTC. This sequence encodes CASNNPGTSGANEQFF.

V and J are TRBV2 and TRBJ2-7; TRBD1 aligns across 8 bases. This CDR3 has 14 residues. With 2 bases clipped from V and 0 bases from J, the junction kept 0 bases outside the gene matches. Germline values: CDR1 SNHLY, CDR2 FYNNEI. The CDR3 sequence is CASSETGGSYEQYF. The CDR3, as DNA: TGTGCCAGCAGTGAAACAGGGGGCTCCTACGAGCAGTACTTC. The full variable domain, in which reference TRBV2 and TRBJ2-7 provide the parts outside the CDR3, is EPEVTQTPSHQVTQMGQEVILRCVPISNHLYFYWYRQILGQKVEFLVSFYNNEISEKSEIFDDQFSVERPDGSNFTLKIRSTKLEDSAMYFCASSETGGSYEQYFGPGTRLTVT.

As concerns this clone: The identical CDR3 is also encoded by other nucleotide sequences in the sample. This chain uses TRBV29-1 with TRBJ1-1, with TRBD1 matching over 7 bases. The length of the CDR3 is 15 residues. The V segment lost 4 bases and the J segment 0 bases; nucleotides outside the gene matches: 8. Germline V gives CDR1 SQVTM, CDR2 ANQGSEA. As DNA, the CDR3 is TGCAGCGTTGCACAGGGGTGGGGCATGAACACTGAAGCTTTCTTT. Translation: CSVAQGWGMNTEAFF. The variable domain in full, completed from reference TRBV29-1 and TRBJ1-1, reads SAVISQKPSRDICQRGTSLTIQCQVDSQVTMMFWYRQQPGQSLTLIATANQGSEATYESGFVIDKFPISRPNLTFSTLTVSNMSPEDSSIYLCSVAQGWGMNTEAFFGQGTRLTVV.

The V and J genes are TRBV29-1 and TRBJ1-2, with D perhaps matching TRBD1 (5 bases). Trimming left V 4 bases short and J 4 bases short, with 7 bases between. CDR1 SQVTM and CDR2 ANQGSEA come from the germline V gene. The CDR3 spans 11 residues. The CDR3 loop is CSVGQGYGYTF. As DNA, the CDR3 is TGCAGCGTTGGGCAGGGCTATGGCTACACCTTC.

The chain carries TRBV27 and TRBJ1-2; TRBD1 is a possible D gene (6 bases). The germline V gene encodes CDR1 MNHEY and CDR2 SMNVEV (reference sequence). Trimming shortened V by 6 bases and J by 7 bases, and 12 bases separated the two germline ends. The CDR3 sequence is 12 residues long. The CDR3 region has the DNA TGTGCCAGCAGAACGGGACAAGGTGGCTACACCTTC. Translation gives CASRTGQGGYTF.

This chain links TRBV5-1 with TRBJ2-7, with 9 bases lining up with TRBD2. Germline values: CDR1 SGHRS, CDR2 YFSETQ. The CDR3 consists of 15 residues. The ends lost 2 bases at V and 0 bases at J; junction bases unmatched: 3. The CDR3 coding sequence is TGCGCCAGCAGCTTAGTACTAGCGGGCTCCTACGAGCAGTACTTC. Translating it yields CASSLVLAGSYEQYF.

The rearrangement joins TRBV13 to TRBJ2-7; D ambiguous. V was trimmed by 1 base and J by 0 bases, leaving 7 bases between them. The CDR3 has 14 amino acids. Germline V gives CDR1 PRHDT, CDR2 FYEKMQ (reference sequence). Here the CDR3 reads CASSLARLSYEQYF. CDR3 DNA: TGTGCCAGCAGCTTAGCAAGGCTCTCCTACGAGCAGTACTTC.

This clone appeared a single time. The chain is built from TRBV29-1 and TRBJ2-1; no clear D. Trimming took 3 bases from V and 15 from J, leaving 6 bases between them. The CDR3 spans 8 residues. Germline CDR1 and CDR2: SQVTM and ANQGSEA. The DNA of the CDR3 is TGCAGCGTTGAGGTTGGGTTCTTC. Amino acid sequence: CSVEVGFF.

The CDR3 here is CASSVGRGGGQPQHF. CDR3 DNA sequence: TGTGCCAGCAGTGTGGGTAGGGGAGGAGGACAGCCCCAGCATTTT. This chain links TRBV2 with TRBJ1-5, with a weak D call TRBD1 (5 bases). Germline V gene data show CDR1 as SNHLY and CDR2 as FYNNEI. This CDR3 is built from 15 residues. V lost 4 bases to trimming and J lost 7 bases, with 17 bases between them.

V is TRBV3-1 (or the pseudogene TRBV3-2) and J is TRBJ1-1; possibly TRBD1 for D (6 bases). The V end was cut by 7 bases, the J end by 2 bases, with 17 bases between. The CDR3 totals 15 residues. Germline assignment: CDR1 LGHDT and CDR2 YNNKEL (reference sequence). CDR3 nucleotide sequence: TGTGCCAGCACCCGAACGGGGGCGAAAAACACTGAAGCTTTCTTT. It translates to CASTRTGAKNTEAFF.

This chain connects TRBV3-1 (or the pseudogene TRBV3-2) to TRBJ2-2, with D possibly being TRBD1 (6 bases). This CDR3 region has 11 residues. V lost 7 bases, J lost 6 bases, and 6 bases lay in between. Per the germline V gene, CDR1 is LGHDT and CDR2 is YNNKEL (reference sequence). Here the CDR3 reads CASNRAGELFF. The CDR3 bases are TGTGCCAGCAACAGGGCCGGGGAGCTGTTTTTT.

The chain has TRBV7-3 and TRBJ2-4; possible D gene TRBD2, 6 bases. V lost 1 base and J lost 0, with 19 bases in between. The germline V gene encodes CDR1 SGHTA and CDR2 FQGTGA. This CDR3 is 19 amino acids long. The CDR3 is CASSLKPPGGRLAKNIQYF. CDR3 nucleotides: TGTGCCAGCAGCTTAAAACCCCCCGGGGGACGGCTAGCCAAAAACATTCAGTACTTC.

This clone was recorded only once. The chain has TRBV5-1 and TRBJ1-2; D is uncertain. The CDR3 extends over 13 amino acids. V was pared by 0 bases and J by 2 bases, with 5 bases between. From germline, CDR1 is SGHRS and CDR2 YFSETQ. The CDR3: CASSLDQNYGYTF. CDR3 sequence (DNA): TGCGCCAGCAGCTTGGACCAGAACTATGGCTACACCTTC. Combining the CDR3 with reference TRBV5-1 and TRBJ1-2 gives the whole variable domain KAGVTQTPRYLIKTRGQQVTLSCSPISGHRSVSWYQQTPGQGLQFLFEYFSETQRNKGNFPGRFSGRQFSNSRSEMNVSTLELGDSALYLCASSLDQNYGYTFGSGTRLTVV.